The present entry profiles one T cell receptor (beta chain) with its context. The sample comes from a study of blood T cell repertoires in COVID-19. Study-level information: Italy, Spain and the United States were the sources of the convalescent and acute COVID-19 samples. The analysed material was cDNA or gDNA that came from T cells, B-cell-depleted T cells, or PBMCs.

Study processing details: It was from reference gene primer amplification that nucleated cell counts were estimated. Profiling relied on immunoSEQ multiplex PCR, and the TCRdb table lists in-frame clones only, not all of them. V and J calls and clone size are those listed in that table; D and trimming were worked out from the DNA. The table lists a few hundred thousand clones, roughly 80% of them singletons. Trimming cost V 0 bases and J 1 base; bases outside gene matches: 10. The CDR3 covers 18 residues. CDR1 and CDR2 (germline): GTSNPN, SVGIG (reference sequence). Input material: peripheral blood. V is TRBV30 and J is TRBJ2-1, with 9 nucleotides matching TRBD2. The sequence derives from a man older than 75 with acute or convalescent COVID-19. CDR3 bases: TGTGCCTGGAGTGTAGATTGGCGGGAGGGGGATTCCTACAATGAGCAGTTCTTC. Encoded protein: CAWSVDWREGDSYNEQFF.